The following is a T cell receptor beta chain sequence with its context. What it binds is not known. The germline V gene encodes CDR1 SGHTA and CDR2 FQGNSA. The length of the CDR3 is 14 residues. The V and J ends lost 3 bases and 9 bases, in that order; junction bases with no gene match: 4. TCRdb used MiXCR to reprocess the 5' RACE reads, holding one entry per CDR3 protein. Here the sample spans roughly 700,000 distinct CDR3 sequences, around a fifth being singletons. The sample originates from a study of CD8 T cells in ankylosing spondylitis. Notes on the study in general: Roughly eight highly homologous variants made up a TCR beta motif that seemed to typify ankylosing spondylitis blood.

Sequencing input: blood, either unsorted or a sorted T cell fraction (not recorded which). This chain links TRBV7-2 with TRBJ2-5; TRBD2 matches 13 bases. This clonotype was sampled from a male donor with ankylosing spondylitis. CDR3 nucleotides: TGTGCCAGCAGCTTGGAACTAGCGGGGGGGGCCCAGTACTTC. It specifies CASSLELAGGAQYF.